Sequencing of this T cell receptor (beta chain) was carried out in a study of Tregs in tolerant kidney transplant recipients. The study, taken as a whole, reports: Biological reproducibility was not directly addressed in this study.

This CDR3 is 15 amino acids long. V dropped 2 bases and J dropped 5; count of bases not matched to a gene: 6. Germline CDR1 and CDR2: MNHEY and SVGAGI. Assay used: immunoSEQ multiplex PCR; TCRdb lists only in-frame clones, some missing. The sample shows some 68,000 clones, roughly 84% of them seen only once. As concerns this clone: Its antigen remains unknown.

CD4+CD25+CD127- Tregs, CD4+CD25- non-Tregs, CD4 and CD8 cells were sorted. Sequences were obtained from CD4+ T cells from blood. J is TRBJ2-1 and V is TRBV6-5; 7 positions match TRBD2. The receptor's source is a human donor in good health. CDR3 nucleotide sequence: TGTGCCAGCAGTTACGCGGCGGGAGACCACAATGAGCAGTTCTTC. It is translated as CASSYAAGDHNEQFF.